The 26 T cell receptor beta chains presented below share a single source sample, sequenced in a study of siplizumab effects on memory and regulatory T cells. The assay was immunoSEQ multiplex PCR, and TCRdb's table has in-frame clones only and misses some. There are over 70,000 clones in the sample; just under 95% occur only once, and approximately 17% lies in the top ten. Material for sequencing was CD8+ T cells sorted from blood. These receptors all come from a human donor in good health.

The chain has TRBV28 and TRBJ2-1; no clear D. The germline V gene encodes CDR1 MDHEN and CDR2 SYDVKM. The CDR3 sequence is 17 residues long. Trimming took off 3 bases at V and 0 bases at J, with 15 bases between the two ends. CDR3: CASSFGVVRSSYNEQFF. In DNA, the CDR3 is TGTGCCAGCAGTTTTGGGGTGGTACGAAGCTCCTACAATGAGCAGTTCTTC.

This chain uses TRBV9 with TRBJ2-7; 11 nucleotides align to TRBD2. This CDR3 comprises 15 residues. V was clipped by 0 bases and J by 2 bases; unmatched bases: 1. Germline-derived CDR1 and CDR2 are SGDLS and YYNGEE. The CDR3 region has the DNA TGTGCCAGCAGCGTAGGTAGCGGGAGGGCCTACGAGCAGTACTTC. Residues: CASSVGSGRAYEQYF.

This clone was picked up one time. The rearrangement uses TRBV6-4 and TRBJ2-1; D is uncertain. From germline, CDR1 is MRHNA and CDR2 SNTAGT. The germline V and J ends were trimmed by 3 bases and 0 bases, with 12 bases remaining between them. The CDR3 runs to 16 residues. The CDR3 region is CASSDSRASSYNEQFF. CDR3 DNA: TGTGCCAGCAGTGATTCTAGGGCCAGCTCCTACAATGAGCAGTTCTTC.

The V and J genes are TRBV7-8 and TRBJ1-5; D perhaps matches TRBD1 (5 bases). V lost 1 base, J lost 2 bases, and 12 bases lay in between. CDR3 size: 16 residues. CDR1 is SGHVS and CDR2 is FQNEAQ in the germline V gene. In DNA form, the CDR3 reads TGTGCCAGCAGCTTAGGTCCAGGGAAAGGCAATCAGCCCCAGCATTTT. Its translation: CASSLGPGKGNQPQHF.

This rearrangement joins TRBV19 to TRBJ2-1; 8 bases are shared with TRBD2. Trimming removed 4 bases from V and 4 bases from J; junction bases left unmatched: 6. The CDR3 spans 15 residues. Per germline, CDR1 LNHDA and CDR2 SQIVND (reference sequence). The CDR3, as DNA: TGTGCCAGTAGTAACCGGGAGGGCTTTTACAATGAGCAGTTCTTC. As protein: CASSNREGFYNEQFF.

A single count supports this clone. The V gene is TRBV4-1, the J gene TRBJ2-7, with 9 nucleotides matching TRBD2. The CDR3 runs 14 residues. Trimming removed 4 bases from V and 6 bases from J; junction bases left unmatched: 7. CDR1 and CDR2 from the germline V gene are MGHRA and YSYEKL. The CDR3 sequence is CASSPVGLAGEQYF. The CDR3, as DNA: TGCGCCAGCAGCCCCGTGGGACTAGCCGGCGAGCAGTACTTC.

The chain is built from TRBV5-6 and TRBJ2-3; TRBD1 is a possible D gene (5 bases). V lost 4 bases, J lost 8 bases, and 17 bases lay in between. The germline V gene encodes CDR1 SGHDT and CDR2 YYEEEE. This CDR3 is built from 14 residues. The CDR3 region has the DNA TGTGCCAGCAGCAAAGGGGAACTTTGGGGTACGCAGTATTTT. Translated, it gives CASSKGELWGTQYF.

DNA of the CDR3: TGCAGCGTTGTAGGGGGGACTGAAGCTTTCTTT. Translated, it gives CSVVGGTEAFF. This sequence joins TRBV29-1 and TRBJ1-1; D perhaps matches TRBD1 (6 bases). Trimming pared 4 bases from V and 5 bases from J, leaving 8 bases between. This CDR3 contains 11 residues. Per the germline V gene, CDR1 is SQVTM and CDR2 is ANQGSEA.

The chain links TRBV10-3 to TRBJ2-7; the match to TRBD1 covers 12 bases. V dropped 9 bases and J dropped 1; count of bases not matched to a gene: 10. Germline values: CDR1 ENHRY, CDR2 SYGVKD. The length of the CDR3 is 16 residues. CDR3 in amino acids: CAILGTGGSNSYEQYF. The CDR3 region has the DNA TGTGCCATACTCGGGACAGGGGGCTCTAATTCCTACGAGCAGTACTTC.

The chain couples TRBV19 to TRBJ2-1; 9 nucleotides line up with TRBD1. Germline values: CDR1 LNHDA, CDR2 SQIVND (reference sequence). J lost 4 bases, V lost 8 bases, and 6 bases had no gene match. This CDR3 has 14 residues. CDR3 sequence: CASADRGSYNEQFF. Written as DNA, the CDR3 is TGTGCCAGTGCAGACAGGGGGTCATACAATGAGCAGTTCTTC.

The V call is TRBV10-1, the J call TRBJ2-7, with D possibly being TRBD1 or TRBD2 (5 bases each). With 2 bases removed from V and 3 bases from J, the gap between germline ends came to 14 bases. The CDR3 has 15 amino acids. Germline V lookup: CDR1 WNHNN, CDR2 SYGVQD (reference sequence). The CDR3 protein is CASSEEPDSGYEQYF. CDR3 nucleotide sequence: TGCGCCAGCAGTGAGGAACCCGACAGCGGCTACGAGCAGTACTTC.

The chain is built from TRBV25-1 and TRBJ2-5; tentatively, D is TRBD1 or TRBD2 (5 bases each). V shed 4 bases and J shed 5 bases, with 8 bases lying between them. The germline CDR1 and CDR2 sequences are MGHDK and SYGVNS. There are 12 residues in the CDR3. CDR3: CASSVWGETQYF. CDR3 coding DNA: TGTGCCAGCAGTGTATGGGGGGAGACCCAGTACTTC.

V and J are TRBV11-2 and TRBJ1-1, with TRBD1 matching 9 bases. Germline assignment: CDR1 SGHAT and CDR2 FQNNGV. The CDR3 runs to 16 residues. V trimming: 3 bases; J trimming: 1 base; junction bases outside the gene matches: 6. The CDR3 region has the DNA TGTGCCAGCAGCTTGTGGGGGACAGGGACGAACACTGAAGCTTTCTTT. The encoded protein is CASSLWGTGTNTEAFF.

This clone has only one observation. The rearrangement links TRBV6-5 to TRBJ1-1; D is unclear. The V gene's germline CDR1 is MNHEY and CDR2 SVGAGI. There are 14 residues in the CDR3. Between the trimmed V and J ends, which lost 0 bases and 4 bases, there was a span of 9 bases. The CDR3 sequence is CASSYSSMGTEAFF. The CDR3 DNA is TGTGCCAGCAGTTACTCAAGCATGGGCACTGAAGCTTTCTTT.

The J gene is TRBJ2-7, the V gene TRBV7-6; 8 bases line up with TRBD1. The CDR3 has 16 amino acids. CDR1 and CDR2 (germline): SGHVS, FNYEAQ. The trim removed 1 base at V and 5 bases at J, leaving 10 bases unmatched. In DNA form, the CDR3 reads TGTGCCAGCAGCTTAGTCCCGAGACAGGGGTTCGACGAGCAGTACTTC. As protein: CASSLVPRQGFDEQYF.

CDR3 in amino acids: CASSIMGEGTEAFF. The CDR3 DNA reads TGTGCCAGTAGTATAATGGGCGAAGGCACTGAAGCTTTCTTT. The chain combines TRBV19 with TRBJ1-1; D call uncertain. Germline loops: CDR1 LNHDA, CDR2 SQIVND (reference sequence). Deletions cut 2 bases from V and 4 bases from J, with 11 bases between. The length of the CDR3 is 14 residues.

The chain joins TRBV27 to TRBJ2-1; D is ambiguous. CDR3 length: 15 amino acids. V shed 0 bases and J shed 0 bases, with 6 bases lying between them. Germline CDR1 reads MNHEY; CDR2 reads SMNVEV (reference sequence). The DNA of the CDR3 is TGTGCCAGCAGTTTATCCTTCAGCTCCTACAATGAGCAGTTCTTC. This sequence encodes CASSLSFSSYNEQFF.

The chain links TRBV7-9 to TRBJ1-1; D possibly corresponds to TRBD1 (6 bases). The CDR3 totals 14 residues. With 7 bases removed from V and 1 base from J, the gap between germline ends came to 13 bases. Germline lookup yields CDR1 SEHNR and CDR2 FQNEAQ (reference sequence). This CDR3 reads CASIPDRWNTEAFF. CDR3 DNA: TGTGCCAGCATTCCGGACAGATGGAACACTGAAGCTTTCTTT.

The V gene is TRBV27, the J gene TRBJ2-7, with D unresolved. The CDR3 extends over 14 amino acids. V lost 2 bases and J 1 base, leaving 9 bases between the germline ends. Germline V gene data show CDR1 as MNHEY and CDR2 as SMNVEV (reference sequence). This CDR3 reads CASSLVDPSYEQYF. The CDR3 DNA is TGTGCCAGCAGTTTAGTGGACCCGTCCTACGAGCAGTACTTC.

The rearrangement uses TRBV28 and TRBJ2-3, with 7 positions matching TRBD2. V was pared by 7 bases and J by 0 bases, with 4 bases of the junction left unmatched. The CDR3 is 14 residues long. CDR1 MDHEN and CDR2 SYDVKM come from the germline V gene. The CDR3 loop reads CASTSGASTDTQYF. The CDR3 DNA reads TGTGCCAGCACCAGCGGGGCTAGCACAGATACGCAGTATTTT.

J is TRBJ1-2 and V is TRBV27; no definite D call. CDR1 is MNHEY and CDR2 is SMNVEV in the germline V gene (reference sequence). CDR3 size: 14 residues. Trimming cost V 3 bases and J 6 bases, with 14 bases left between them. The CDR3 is CASSFSGSFDGYTF. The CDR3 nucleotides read TGTGCCAGCAGTTTCTCGGGGAGTTTCGATGGCTACACCTTC.

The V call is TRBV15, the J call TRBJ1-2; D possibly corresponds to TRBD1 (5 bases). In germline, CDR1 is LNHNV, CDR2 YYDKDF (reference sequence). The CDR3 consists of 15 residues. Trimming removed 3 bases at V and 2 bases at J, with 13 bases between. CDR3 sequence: CATSSTGTGNYGYTF. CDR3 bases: TGTGCCACCAGCAGCACGGGGACGGGAAACTATGGCTACACCTTC.

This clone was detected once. CDR3 nucleotides: TGTGCCAGTTCTTATGCGGGGGGAGAAGATCAGCCCCAGCATTTT. It translates to CASSYAGGEDQPQHF. This chain joins TRBV19 and TRBJ1-5, with D perhaps matching TRBD1 (5 bases). V gave up 8 bases and J gave up 5 bases, with 19 bases separating them. Germline CDR1 LNHDA, CDR2 SQIVND (reference sequence). CDR3 length equals 15 residues.

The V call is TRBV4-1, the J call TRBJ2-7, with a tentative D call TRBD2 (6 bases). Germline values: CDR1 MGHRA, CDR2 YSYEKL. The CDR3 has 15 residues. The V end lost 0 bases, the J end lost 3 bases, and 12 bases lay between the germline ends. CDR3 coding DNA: TGCGCCAGCAGCCAAGATGTGGCGGACTACTACGAGCAGTACTTC. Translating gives CASSQDVADYYEQYF.

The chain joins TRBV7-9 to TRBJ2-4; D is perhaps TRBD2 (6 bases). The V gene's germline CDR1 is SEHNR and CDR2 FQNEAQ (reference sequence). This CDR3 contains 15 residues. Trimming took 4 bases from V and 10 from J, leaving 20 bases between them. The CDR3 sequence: CASSYWDSNYEIQYF. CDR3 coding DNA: TGTGCCAGCAGCTATTGGGACTCCAACTACGAAATTCAGTACTTC.

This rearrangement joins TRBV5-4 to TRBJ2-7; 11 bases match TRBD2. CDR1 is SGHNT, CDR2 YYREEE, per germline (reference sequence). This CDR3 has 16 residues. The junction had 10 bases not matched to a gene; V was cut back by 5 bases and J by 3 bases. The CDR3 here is CASSPKLAGALYEQYF. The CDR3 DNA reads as TGTGCCAGCAGTCCGAAACTAGCGGGAGCTCTCTACGAGCAGTACTTC.